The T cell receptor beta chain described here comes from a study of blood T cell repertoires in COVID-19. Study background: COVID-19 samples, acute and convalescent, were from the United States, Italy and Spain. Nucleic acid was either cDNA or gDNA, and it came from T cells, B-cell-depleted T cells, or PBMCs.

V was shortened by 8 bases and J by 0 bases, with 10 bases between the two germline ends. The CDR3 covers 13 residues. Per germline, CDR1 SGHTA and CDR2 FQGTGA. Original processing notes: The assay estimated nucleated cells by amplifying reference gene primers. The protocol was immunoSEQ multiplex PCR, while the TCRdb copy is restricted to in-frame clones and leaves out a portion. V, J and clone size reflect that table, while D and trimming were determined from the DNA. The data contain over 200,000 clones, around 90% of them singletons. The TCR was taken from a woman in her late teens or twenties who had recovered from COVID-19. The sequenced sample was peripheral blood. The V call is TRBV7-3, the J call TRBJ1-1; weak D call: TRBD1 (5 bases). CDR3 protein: CASGASMNTEAFF. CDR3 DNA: TGTGCCAGCGGGGCGTCCATGAACACTGAAGCTTTCTTT.